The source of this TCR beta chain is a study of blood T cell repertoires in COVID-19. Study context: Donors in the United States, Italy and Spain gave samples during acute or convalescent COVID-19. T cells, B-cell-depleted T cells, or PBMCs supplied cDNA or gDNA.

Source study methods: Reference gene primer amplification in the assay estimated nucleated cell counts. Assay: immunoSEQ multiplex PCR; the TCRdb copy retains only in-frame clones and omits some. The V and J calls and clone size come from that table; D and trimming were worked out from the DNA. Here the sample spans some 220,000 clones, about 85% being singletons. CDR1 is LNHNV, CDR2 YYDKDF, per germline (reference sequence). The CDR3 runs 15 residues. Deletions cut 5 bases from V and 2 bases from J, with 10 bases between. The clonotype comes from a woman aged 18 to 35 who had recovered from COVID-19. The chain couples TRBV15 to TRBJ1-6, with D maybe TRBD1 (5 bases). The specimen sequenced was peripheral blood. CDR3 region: CATSGRQPYNSPLHF. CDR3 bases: TGTGCCACCAGCGGAAGACAGCCCTATAATTCACCCCTCCACTTT. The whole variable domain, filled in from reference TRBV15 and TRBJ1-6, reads DAMVIQNPRYQVTQFGKPVTLSCSQTLNHNVMYWYQQKSSQAPKLLFHYYDKDFNNEADTPDNFQSRRPNTSFCFLDIRSPGLGDTAMYLCATSGRQPYNSPLHFGNGTRLTVT.